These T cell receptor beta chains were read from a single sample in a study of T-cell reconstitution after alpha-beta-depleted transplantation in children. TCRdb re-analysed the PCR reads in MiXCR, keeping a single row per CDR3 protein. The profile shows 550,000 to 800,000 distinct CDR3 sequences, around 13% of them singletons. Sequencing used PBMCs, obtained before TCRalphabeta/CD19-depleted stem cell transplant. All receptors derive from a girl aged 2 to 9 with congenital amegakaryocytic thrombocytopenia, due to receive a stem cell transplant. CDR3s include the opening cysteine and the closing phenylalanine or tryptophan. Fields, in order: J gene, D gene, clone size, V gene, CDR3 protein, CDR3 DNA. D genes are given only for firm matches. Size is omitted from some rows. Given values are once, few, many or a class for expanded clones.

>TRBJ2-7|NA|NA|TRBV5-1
CASHSLRVSDEQYF
TGCGCCAGCCACAGCTTGCGAGTGTCAGACGAGCAGTACTTC
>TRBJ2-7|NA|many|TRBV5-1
CASSEEISSYEQYF
TGCGCCAGCAGCGAGGAAATTAGCTCCTACGAGCAGTACTTC
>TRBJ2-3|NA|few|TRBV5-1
CASSFVGYTDTQYF
TGCGCCAGCAGCTTCGTTGGGTACACAGATACGCAGTATTTT
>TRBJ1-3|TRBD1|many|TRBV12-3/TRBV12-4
CASSSTGGPGDTIYF
TGTGCCAGCAGTTCGACAGGGGGCCCGGGTGACACCATATATTTT
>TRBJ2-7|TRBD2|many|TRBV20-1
CSAPLAASYEQYF
TGCAGTGCTCCTCTAGCGGCGAGCTACGAGCAGTACTTC
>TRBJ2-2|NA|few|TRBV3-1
CASSPRRPNTGELFF
TGTGCCAGCAGCCCCAGGCGGCCGAACACCGGGGAGCTGTTTTTT
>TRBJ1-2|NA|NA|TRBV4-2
CASSHTFNAGYGYTF
TGTGCCAGCAGCCACACCTTCAACGCCGGCTATGGCTACACCTTC
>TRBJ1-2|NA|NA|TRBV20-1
CSAWDLGYTF
TGCAGTGCTTGGGACTTAGGATACACCTTC
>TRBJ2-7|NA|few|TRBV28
CASSFRTEESYEQYF
TGTGCCAGCAGTTTCCGGACGGAGGAAAGCTACGAGCAGTACTTC
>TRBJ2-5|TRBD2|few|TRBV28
CASSPVFNIAGEGGETQYF
TGTGCCAGCAGTCCAGTCTTTAATATAGCGGGAGAAGGCGGAGAGACCCAGTACTTC
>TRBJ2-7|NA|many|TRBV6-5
CASKAQDGTYYEQYF
TGTGCCAGCAAGGCCCAAGACGGGACCTACTACGAGCAGTACTTC
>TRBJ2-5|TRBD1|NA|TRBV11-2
CASSLGRGRETQYF
TGTGCCAGCAGCTTAGGAAGGGGGCGGGAGACCCAGTACTTC
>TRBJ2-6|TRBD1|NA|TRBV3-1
CASSQFRDSSGANVLTF
TGTGCCAGCAGCCAATTCCGGGACAGCTCTGGGGCCAACGTCCTGACTTTC
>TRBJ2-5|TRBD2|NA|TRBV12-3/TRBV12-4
CASSTLAGAKETQYF
TGTGCCAGCAGTACCCTAGCGGGAGCCAAAGAGACCCAGTACTTC
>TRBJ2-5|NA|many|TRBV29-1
CSVDLGTSETQYF
TGCAGCGTTGATTTGGGTACTAGTGAGACCCAGTACTTC
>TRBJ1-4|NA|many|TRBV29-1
CSVDPGGEKLFF
TGCAGCGTTGACCCCGGAGGTGAAAAACTGTTTTTT
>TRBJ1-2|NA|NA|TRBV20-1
CSARALTGVWGYTF
TGCAGTGCTAGAGCTTTGACCGGGGTTTGGGGCTACACCTTC
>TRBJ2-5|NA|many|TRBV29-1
CSVVQGRIQYF
TGCAGCGTTGTTCAGGGGAGAATCCAGTACTTC
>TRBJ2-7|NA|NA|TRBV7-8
CASSLGGMFSYEQYF
TGTGCCAGCAGCCTGGGCGGGATGTTTTCCTACGAGCAGTACTTC
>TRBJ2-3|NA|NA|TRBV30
CAWSVLLGIATDTQYF
TGTGCCTGGAGTGTACTACTGGGGATCGCCACAGATACGCAGTATTTT
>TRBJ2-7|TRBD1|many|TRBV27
CASSPDRAPSSYEQYF
TGTGCCAGCAGTCCTGACAGGGCCCCTAGCTCCTACGAGCAGTACTTC
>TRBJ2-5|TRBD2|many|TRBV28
CASRKFSGWETQYF
TGTGCCAGCAGGAAATTTAGCGGGTGGGAGACCCAGTACTTC
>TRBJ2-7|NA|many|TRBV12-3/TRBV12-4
CASGLFGSYEQYF
TGTGCCAGCGGCTTGTTCGGTTCCTACGAGCAGTACTTC
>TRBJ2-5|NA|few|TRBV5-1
CASSLRTGKEETQYF
TGCGCCAGCAGCCTCAGGACTGGCAAGGAAGAGACCCAGTACTTC
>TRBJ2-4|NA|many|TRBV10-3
CAISEGDIQYF
TGTGCCATCAGTGAGGGAGACATTCAGTACTTC
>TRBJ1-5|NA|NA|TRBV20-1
CGARLINSNQPQHF
TGCGGTGCTAGACTCATTAATAGCAATCAGCCCCAGCATTTT
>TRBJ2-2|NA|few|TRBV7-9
CASSGGTVNTGELFF
TGTGCCAGCAGCGGCGGGACTGTTAACACCGGGGAGCTGTTTTTT
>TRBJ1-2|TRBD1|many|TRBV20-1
CSARVPDRMYGYTF
TGCAGTGCTAGAGTTCCGGACAGGATGTATGGCTACACCTTC
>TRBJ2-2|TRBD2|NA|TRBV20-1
CSARVAGGPNTGELFF
TGCAGTGCTAGAGTAGCGGGAGGGCCGAACACCGGGGAGCTGTTTTTT
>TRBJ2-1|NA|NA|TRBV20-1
CSARDGLSNEQFF
TGCAGTGCTAGAGATGGTCTTTCCAATGAGCAGTTCTTC
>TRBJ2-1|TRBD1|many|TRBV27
CASPPGQGYNEQFF
TGTGCCTCCCCCCCGGGACAGGGATACAATGAGCAGTTCTTC
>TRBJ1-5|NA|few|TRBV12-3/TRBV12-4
CASSLLGYQPQHF
TGTGCCAGCAGTTTATTGGGTTATCAGCCCCAGCATTTT
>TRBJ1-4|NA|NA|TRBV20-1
CSARDLGDISTNEKLFF
TGCAGTGCTAGAGATTTGGGGGACATCTCAACTAATGAAAAACTGTTTTTT
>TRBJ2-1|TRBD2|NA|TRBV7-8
CASSSRTSGDNEQFF
TGTGCCAGCAGCTCCAGGACTAGCGGAGACAATGAGCAGTTCTTC
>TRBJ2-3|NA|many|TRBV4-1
CASSASGILTDTQYF
TGCGCCAGCAGCGCCTCCGGGATCCTCACAGATACGCAGTATTTT
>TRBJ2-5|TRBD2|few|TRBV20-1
CSAPGHGERGLRTQYF
TGCAGTGCTCCCGGGCATGGCGAGCGGGGTTTGAGGACCCAGTACTTC
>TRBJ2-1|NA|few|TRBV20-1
CSEGRRGDYNEQFF
TGCAGCGAGGGAAGGAGGGGGGACTACAATGAGCAGTTCTTC
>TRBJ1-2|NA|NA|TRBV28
CATLCLELWPFPYGYTF
TGTGCCACCTTATGTCTGGAGCTCTGGCCCTTCCCCTATGGCTACACCTTC
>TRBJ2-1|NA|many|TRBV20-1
CSASSPEGSPSF
TGCAGTGCTTCTTCACCGGAGGGTTCCCCCTCCTTC
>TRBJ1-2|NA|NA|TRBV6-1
CASSRYGTGEWYGYTF
TGTGCCAGCAGCCGCTACGGGACGGGGGAATGGTATGGCTACACCTTC
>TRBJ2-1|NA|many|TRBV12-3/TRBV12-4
CASSFPRDFYNEQFF
TGTGCCAGCAGTTTTCCACGGGATTTTTACAATGAGCAGTTCTTC
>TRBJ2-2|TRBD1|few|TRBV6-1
CASRALRDRAGELFF
TGTGCCAGCAGGGCGTTACGGGACAGGGCCGGGGAGCTGTTTTTT
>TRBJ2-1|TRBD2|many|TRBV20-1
CSAREAGVTYNEQFF
TGCAGTGCTAGAGAGGCGGGAGTCACCTACAATGAGCAGTTCTTC
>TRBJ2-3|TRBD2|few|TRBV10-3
CAGASGSTSTDTQYF
TGTGCCGGGGCTAGCGGGAGTACCAGCACAGATACGCAGTATTTT
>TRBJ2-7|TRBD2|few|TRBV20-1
CSARDLGTSGYEQYF
TGCAGTGCTAGAGATCTGGGGACTAGCGGTTACGAGCAGTACTTC
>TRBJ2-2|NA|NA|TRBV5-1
CASSFSGTKGNTGELFF
TGCGCCAGCAGCTTCAGCGGGACAAAAGGAAACACCGGGGAGCTGTTTTTT